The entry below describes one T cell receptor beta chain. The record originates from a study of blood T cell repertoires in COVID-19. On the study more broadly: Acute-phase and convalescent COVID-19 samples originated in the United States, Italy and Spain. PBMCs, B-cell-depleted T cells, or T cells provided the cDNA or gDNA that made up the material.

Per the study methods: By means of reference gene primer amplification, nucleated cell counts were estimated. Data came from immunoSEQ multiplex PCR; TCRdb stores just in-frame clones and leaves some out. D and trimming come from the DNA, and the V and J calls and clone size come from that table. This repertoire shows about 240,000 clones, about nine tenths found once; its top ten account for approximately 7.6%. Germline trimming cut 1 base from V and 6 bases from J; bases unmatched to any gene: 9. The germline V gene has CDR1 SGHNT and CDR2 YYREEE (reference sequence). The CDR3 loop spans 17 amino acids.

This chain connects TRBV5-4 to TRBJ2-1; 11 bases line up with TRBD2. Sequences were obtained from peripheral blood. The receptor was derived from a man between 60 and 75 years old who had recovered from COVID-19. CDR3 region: CASSLSMGLAALNEQFF. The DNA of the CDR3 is TGTGCCAGCAGCTTGTCCATGGGACTAGCGGCGCTCAATGAGCAGTTCTTC.